This T cell receptor (beta chain) was recovered during a study of technical replicates of blood from a few donors. Germline CDR1 is SEHNR and CDR2 is FQNEAQ (reference sequence). V was clipped by 4 bases and J by 3 bases, with 16 bases between them. This CDR3 contains 15 residues. Sequencing used immunoSEQ multiplex PCR; TCRdb keeps in-frame clones, though not all of them. The sample has about 56,000 clones, around 93% seen once. The chain uses TRBV7-9 and TRBJ2-7, with D possibly matching TRBD2 (6 bases). The sequenced sample consisted of PBMCs. The source is a human donor in good health. Some clones in this sample may be carry-over from other donors' samples. CDR3 loop: CASSSNRVGSYEQYF. In nucleotides, the CDR3 is TGTGCCAGCAGCTCGAACCGGGTCGGGAGCTACGAGCAGTACTTC.